Below, 19 T cell receptor beta chains from the same sample are listed, as sequenced in a study of cytomegalovirus exposure and HLA in healthy donors. The PCR was carried out with 60 Vbeta primers and 13 Jbeta primers. Using immunoSEQ multiplex PCR, the repertoire was profiled, and TCRdb retains in-frame clones only, with some absent. Among 75,000 to 100,000 clones, around 72% were seen once, and the ten largest hold approximately 10%. Sequenced material: PBMCs. The receptors derive from a man aged 18-30 years in good health and CMV-seropositive.

This chain joins TRBV7-9 and TRBJ2-7, with TRBD2 matching 15 bases. V trimming: 1 base; J trimming: 2 bases; junction bases outside the gene matches: 6. There are 18 residues in the CDR3. The germline V gene encodes CDR1 SEHNR and CDR2 FQNEAQ (reference sequence). The CDR3 nucleotides read TGTGCCAGCAGCTTAGGGGGGACTAGCGGGGGGCAAGCCTACGAGCAGTACTTC. This encodes CASSLGGTSGGQAYEQYF.

V gene TRBV11-1 combines with J gene TRBJ1-4, with a tentative D call TRBD1 (6 bases). V lost 3 bases, J lost 5 bases, and 10 bases lay in between. The CDR3 extends over 14 amino acids. Germline CDR1 reads SGHAT; CDR2 reads FQDESV (reference sequence). The CDR3 is CASSLDRYNEKLFF. Here the CDR3 DNA reads TGTGCCAGCAGCTTGGACAGATACAATGAAAAACTGTTTTTT.

The chain has TRBV6-5 and TRBJ2-5, with 11 bases that match TRBD1. This CDR3 region has 15 residues. The germline gives CDR1 MNHEY, CDR2 SVGAGI. The V and J ends lost 3 bases and 4 bases, in that order; junction bases with no gene match: 4. The CDR3 loop reads CASSYVGQGAETQYF. The CDR3 DNA reads TGTGCCAGCAGTTATGTTGGACAGGGGGCAGAGACCCAGTACTTC.

The chain employs TRBV19 and TRBJ2-6, with TRBD1 matching over 7 bases. Trimming removed 3 bases from V and 2 bases from J; junction bases left unmatched: 19. From germline, CDR1 is LNHDA and CDR2 SQIVND (reference sequence). The CDR3 has 21 amino acids. CDR3 residues: CASSIMVIGRPQGAGANVLTF. CDR3 DNA: TGTGCCAGTAGTATTATGGTAATAGGCAGGCCTCAGGGGGCTGGGGCCAACGTCCTGACTTTC.

V usage is TRBV19 and J usage is TRBJ1-5, with 10 bases lining up with TRBD1. CDR1 and CDR2 from the germline V gene are LNHDA and SQIVND (reference sequence). V lost 7 bases, J lost 4 bases, and 7 bases stayed unmatched. The CDR3 length is 15 residues. The CDR3 loop is CASKPGQGPNQPQHF. CDR3 nucleotides: TGTGCCAGTAAACCGGGACAGGGGCCGAATCAGCCCCAGCATTTT.

The chain joins TRBV6-5 to TRBJ1-5, with 7 bases identical to TRBD1. The CDR3 is 15 residues long. Germline trimming cut 0 bases from V and 8 bases from J; bases unmatched to any gene: 7. CDR1 is MNHEY and CDR2 is SVGAGI in the germline V gene. CDR3 DNA: TGTGCCAGCAGTTACTCGGGACAGCGGACGGAGCCCCAGCATTTT. This encodes CASSYSGQRTEPQHF.

This clone was counted a single time. CDR3 in DNA: TGTGCCAGCTCACCAGGGGCGGTCAATCAGCCCCAGCATTTT. It is translated as CASSPGAVNQPQHF. The chain employs TRBV18 and TRBJ1-5, with D perhaps TRBD1 (5 bases). V lost 2 bases and J lost 3, with 8 bases in between. The CDR3 has 14 residues. Germline V gives CDR1 KGHSH, CDR2 LQKENI.

The CDR3 loop reads CASSPGQGARSQHF. The CDR3 coding sequence is TGTGCCAGCAGTCCGGGACAGGGGGCCCGGTCCCAGCATTTT. The chain joins TRBV6-5 to TRBJ1-5; 12 nucleotides match TRBD1. V lost 5 bases, J lost 11 bases, and 7 bases stayed unmatched. Germline values: CDR1 MNHEY, CDR2 SVGAGI. This CDR3 has 14 amino acids.

This chain uses TRBV7-9 with TRBJ2-1; a possible D gene is TRBD2 (6 bases). There are 15 residues in the CDR3. Trimming left V 5 bases short and J 4 bases short, with 15 bases between. Germline CDR1 and CDR2: SEHNR and FQNEAQ (reference sequence). The CDR3 is CASSAGGTKYNEQFF. CDR3 nucleotides: TGTGCCAGCAGCGCCGGGGGAACGAAGTACAATGAGCAGTTCTTC.

This sequence joins TRBV11-2 and TRBJ2-7; 8 bases fit TRBD1. Trimming at V came to 7 bases and at J to 0 bases, leaving 14 bases not matched to a gene. CDR3 size: 17 residues. Germline lookup yields CDR1 SGHAT and CDR2 FQNNGV. In DNA, the CDR3 is TGTGCCAGCACCGCCGGAGGGACAGGAAGTTTCTCCTACGAGCAGTACTTC. Encoded protein: CASTAGGTGSFSYEQYF.

This rearrangement joins TRBV11-3 to TRBJ2-2; no clear D gene. Trimming took off 5 bases at V and 5 bases at J, with 6 bases between the two ends. The CDR3 is made up of 12 amino acids. CDR1 is SGHNT and CDR2 is YENEEA in the germline V gene. CDR3 loop: CASSPYTGELFF. CDR3 DNA sequence: TGTGCCAGCAGCCCTTATACCGGGGAGCTGTTTTTT.

This rearrangement joins TRBV5-4 to TRBJ1-3, with D perhaps TRBD1 (5 bases). CDR1 and CDR2 (germline): SGHNT, YYREEE (reference sequence). V was cut by 2 bases and J by 3 bases, with 12 bases left in between. The CDR3 length is 15 residues. DNA of the CDR3: TGTGCCAGCAGCTTAGCGGGGGGTAGTGGAAACACCATATATTTT. This codes for CASSLAGGSGNTIYF.

The chain is built from TRBV5-6 and TRBJ2-3; D call uncertain. Germline V lookup: CDR1 SGHDT, CDR2 YYEEEE. The germline V and J ends were trimmed by 1 base and 1 base, with 10 bases remaining between them. The length of the CDR3 is 15 residues. In DNA form, the CDR3 reads TGTGCCAGCAGCTTGTATGGCGCGGGCACAGATACGCAGTATTTT. Translating it yields CASSLYGAGTDTQYF.

This clone was detected only once. This chain joins TRBV23-1 and TRBJ2-7; 7 nucleotides line up with TRBD1. TRBV23-1 belongs to the ORF category, with a function that is uncertain. There are 17 residues in the CDR3. V trimming: 2 bases; J trimming: 3 bases; junction bases outside the gene matches: 13. This chain's CDR3 is CASSQGTLGQENYEQYF. In DNA, the CDR3 is TGCGCCAGCAGTCAAGGTACTCTCGGACAGGAGAACTACGAGCAGTACTTC.

The V and J genes are TRBV18 and TRBJ2-3; D is uncertain. Germline CDR1 KGHSH, CDR2 LQKENI. The CDR3 spans 14 residues. V was pared by 3 bases and J by 4 bases, with 11 bases between. The CDR3 DNA reads as TGTGCCAGCTCACCCCCTAGTATTGCAGATACGCAGTATTTT. Translation: CASSPPSIADTQYF.

This clone came up once. V gene TRBV21-1 combines with J gene TRBJ2-2; the listed D gene, TRBD1, was not tested against the DNA. TRBV21-1 is shown as a pseudogene. CDR3 length equals 18 residues. CDR3 sequence (DNA): TGTGCCAGCAGCAATGTAGAATATTATGACAGACCGAGAGGGGAGCTGTTTTTT. Amino acids: CASSNVEYYDRPRGELFF.

This clone was observed a few times. The rearrangement joins TRBV18 to TRBJ2-7; 8 bases match TRBD1. CDR1 is KGHSH, CDR2 LQKENI, per germline. The V segment lost 0 bases and the J segment 3 bases; nucleotides outside the gene matches: 7. This CDR3 region has 16 residues. CDR3 coding DNA: TGTGCCAGCTCACCACCGGGGACAGGCTCTCTCTACGAGCAGTACTTC. As protein: CASSPPGTGSLYEQYF.

The chain joins TRBV2 to TRBJ1-6; 8 positions match TRBD1. Unmatched junction bases numbered 5, after V lost 5 bases and J lost 8 bases. The CDR3 spans 14 residues. Per germline, CDR1 SNHLY and CDR2 FYNNEI. CDR3 in amino acids: CASSRTGRDSPLHF. CDR3 nucleotide sequence: TGTGCCAGCAGTAGGACAGGGAGGGATTCACCCCTCCACTTT.

This clone occurred a few times. V usage is TRBV5-4 and J usage is TRBJ2-1, with D tentatively TRBD1 (5 bases). Per the germline V gene, CDR1 is SGHNT and CDR2 is YYREEE (reference sequence). The germline V and J ends were trimmed by 0 bases and 11 bases, with 9 bases remaining between them. This CDR3 has 12 amino acids. The CDR3 here is CASSLGGDKQFF. DNA for the CDR3: TGTGCCAGCAGCTTGGGGGGCGATAAGCAGTTCTTC.